The next 22 T cell receptor beta chains were all read from a single sample in a study of T cells in Graves' hyperthyroidism and ophthalmopathy. Amplified TCR beta CDR3 regions came from RNA transcripts. When the TCR CDR3 underwent first-round RT-PCR, the HTBI primer set was used. TCRdb redid the calling of the multiplex PCR reads with MiXCR, one entry per CDR3 protein. The data contain under 400,000 distinct CDR3 sequences, roughly 25% of them singletons. The source material was blood. All receptors come from a man between 50 and 59 years old with Graves' hyperthyroidism.

This rearrangement joins TRBV19 to TRBJ2-3; 11 bases line up with TRBD2. This CDR3 spans 15 amino acids. The V and J ends lost 7 bases and 5 bases, in that order; junction bases with no gene match: 8. CDR1 is LNHDA, CDR2 SQIVND, per germline (reference sequence). CDR3 loop: CASKTSGTWEDTQYF. Written as DNA, the CDR3 is TGTGCCAGTAAGACTAGCGGGACGTGGGAAGATACGCAGTATTTT.

This clonotype occurred once. The rearrangement uses TRBV7-2 and TRBJ1-4, with D possibly being TRBD1 (6 bases). CDR3 size: 15 residues. Germline loops: CDR1 SGHTA, CDR2 FQGNSA. The V gene lost 5 bases and the J gene lost 3 bases, with 13 bases spanning the gap. CDR3 in DNA: TGTGCCAGCAGCCCGGCGACAGGAGCTAATGAAAAACTGTTTTTT. Residues: CASSPATGANEKLFF.

CDR3 nucleotides: TGCGCCAGCAGTTACGACAGGGCGGTCGAGGGCTACACCTTC. Translating it yields CASSYDRAVEGYTF. V gene TRBV5-1 combines with J gene TRBJ1-2; 7 nucleotides line up with TRBD1. CDR1 and CDR2 from the germline V gene are SGHRS and YFSETQ. This CDR3 is 14 amino acids long. With 5 bases clipped from V and 8 bases from J, the junction kept 12 bases outside the gene matches.

The chain recombines TRBV24-1 with TRBJ1-2; the match to TRBD1 covers 8 bases. Germline V gene data show CDR1 as KGHDR and CDR2 as SFDVKD. Trimming at V came to 8 bases and at J to 5 bases, leaving 12 bases not matched to a gene. The CDR3 is 15 amino acids. CDR3 residues: CATNDGQGGGYGYTF. In DNA form, the CDR3 reads TGTGCCACCAACGACGGACAGGGTGGAGGGTATGGCTACACCTTC.

The V call is TRBV20-1, the J call TRBJ2-3, with D possibly called TRBD1 or TRBD2 (5 bases each). Looked up from germline, CDR1 is DFQATT and CDR2 is SNEGSKA (reference sequence). The CDR3 runs 13 residues. The V and J ends lost 7 bases and 1 base respectively, with 12 bases between them. The CDR3 DNA reads TGCAGTGTAACGGGACCCCGCACAGATACGCAGTATTTT. Its translation is CSVTGPRTDTQYF.

This clonotype was seen more than once but under ten times. This chain uses TRBV11-3 with TRBJ2-7; no clear D gene. Trimming shortened V by 1 base and J by 7 bases, and 8 bases separated the two germline ends. There are 12 residues in the CDR3. Germline V gene data show CDR1 as SGHNT and CDR2 as YENEEA. The CDR3, as DNA: TGTGCCAGCAGCTTAGGGGCGCGTGAGCAGTACTTC. Residues: CASSLGAREQYF.

As for this clonotype: One junction end disagrees with the germline gene, perhaps due to a read error. CDR3 DNA: TGCAGCGTTGAATTTTTGGCAGCGCGGAACACTGAAACTTTCTTT. This gives the protein CSVEFLAARNTETFF. This chain uses TRBV29-1 with TRBJ1-1; D is unclear. The CDR3 is made up of 15 amino acids. Looked up from germline, CDR1 is SQVTM and CDR2 is ANQGSEA.

This rearrangement joins TRBV9 to TRBJ1-1; D unclear. Trimming removed 0 bases at V and 3 bases at J, with 6 bases between. The germline CDR1 and CDR2 sequences are SGDLS and YYNGEE. This CDR3 is 13 amino acids long. Here the CDR3 DNA reads TGTGCCAGCAGCGTAGCCGGGGACACTGAAGCTTTCTTT. Residues: CASSVAGDTEAFF.

CDR3: CANWGAATQYF. For the CDR3, the DNA is TGTGCCAATTGGGGTGCGGCGACCCAGTACTTC. The chain combines TRBV7-3 with TRBJ2-5; no definite D call. The CDR3 is 11 amino acids. The V gene lost 10 bases and the J gene lost 7 bases, with 13 bases spanning the gap. In germline, CDR1 is SGHTA, CDR2 FQGTGA.

The genes are TRBV12-3 or TRBV12-4 and TRBJ2-3; D ambiguous. This CDR3 is 17 amino acids long. V shed 4 bases and J shed 2 bases, with 19 bases lying between them. CDR3 DNA sequence: TGTGCCAGCAGTTATGGGCGTGGCGTTCGAAACACAGATACGCAGTATTTT. Its protein is CASSYGRGVRNTDTQYF.

Many counts were recorded for this clonotype. The chain joins TRBV27 to TRBJ2-5; 8 positions match TRBD1. Germline V gene data show CDR1 as MNHEY and CDR2 as SMNVEV (reference sequence). V was pared by 5 bases and J by 5 bases, with 10 bases of the junction left unmatched. The length of the CDR3 is 15 residues. The CDR3 spells CASSTIGTGEETQYF. The CDR3 DNA reads TGTGCCAGCAGTACCATTGGGACAGGCGAGGAGACCCAGTACTTC.

This clonotype appeared many times. CDR3 sequence: CASRSQRVGTDTQYF. CDR3 DNA sequence: TGTGCCAGCAGGTCCCAGCGGGTAGGCACAGATACGCAGTATTTT. V gene TRBV12-3 or TRBV12-4 combines with J gene TRBJ2-3; D is perhaps TRBD2 (6 bases). Trimming removed 6 bases from V and 1 base from J, with 14 bases in between. The CDR3 spans 15 residues.

The sample holds a few counts of this clonotype. The rearrangement links TRBV6-5 to TRBJ1-2; D unresolved. From germline, CDR1 is MNHEY and CDR2 SVGAGI. V lost 2 bases, J lost 7 bases, and 8 bases lay in between. The CDR3 loop spans 12 amino acids. The CDR3 sequence is CASSYAYGGYTF. Here the CDR3 DNA reads TGTGCCAGCAGTTACGCCTATGGTGGCTACACCTTC.

The sample holds a few counts of this clonotype. The chain recombines TRBV12-3 or TRBV12-4 with TRBJ2-7; 7 bases map to TRBD1. The CDR3 sequence is 16 residues long. After removal of 7 bases from V and 1 base from J, the junction contained 13 bases not matched to a gene. CDR3 DNA: TGTGCCAGCAAATACAGAAGGGGGCGCGGGTCCTACGAGCAGTACTTC. This sequence encodes CASKYRRGRGSYEQYF.

J is TRBJ2-1 and V is TRBV11-3, with D tentatively TRBD1 (6 bases). CDR3 size: 13 residues. Per the germline V gene, CDR1 is SGHNT and CDR2 is YENEEA. Trimming left V 5 bases short and J 9 bases short, with 14 bases between. The CDR3 reads CASSLRYRAEQFF. The CDR3 region has the DNA TGTGCCAGCAGCCTCCGGTACAGGGCTGAGCAGTTCTTC.

The chain is built from TRBV2 and TRBJ1-6, with D unclear. The germline V and J ends were trimmed by 8 bases and 10 bases, with 18 bases remaining between them. Per germline, CDR1 SNHLY and CDR2 FYNNEI. The CDR3 is 14 residues long. The CDR3 coding sequence is TGTGCCAGCGCCAGGCGGAGGCGCGACTCACCCCTCCACTTT. Translated: CASARRRRDSPLHF.

This clonotype was seen many times. The chain couples TRBV12-3 or TRBV12-4 to TRBJ2-1; 8 bases map to TRBD2. With V trimmed by 5 bases and J by 5 bases, 5 bases remained unmatched. The CDR3 runs 14 residues. The CDR3 DNA reads as TGTGCCAGCAGTACTAGCGGAGGGGACAATGAGCAGTTCTTC. Translating it yields CASSTSGGDNEQFF.

In its sample, this clonotype was seen a few times. The V and J genes are TRBV7-9 and TRBJ1-2; a possible D gene is TRBD1 (6 bases). Germline V CDR1 and CDR2: SEHNR, FQNEAQ (reference sequence). V lost 4 bases, J lost 8 bases, and 20 bases lay in between. The CDR3 spans 15 residues. The CDR3 spells CASSSDTGRVDGYTF. DNA for the CDR3: TGTGCCAGCAGCTCTGACACAGGGAGAGTCGACGGCTACACCTTC.

The rearrangement joins TRBV6-2 or TRBV6-3 to TRBJ2-7; TRBD1 is a possible D gene (6 bases). The germline V and J ends were trimmed by 6 bases and 3 bases, with 15 bases remaining between them. This CDR3 comprises 14 residues. Germline CDR1 is MNHEY and CDR2 is SVGEGT. This CDR3 is CASREPGQNYEQYF. Here the CDR3 DNA reads TGTGCCAGCAGAGAGCCGGGACAAAACTACGAGCAGTACTTC.

The chain employs TRBV19 and TRBJ1-1, with TRBD1 as a possible D gene (5 bases). CDR3 length equals 14 residues. V was cut by 3 bases and J by 5 bases, with 13 bases left in between. CDR1 is LNHDA and CDR2 is SQIVND in the germline V gene (reference sequence). CDR3 sequence (DNA): TGTGCCAGTAGTATTTGGGGGTTAAATACTGAAGCTTTCTTT. This encodes CASSIWGLNTEAFF.

This clonotype was seen repeatedly, ten times or more. The chain employs TRBV11-2 and TRBJ2-3; D call uncertain. The CDR3 contains 12 residues. Germline-derived CDR1 and CDR2 are SGHAT and FQNNGV. V shed 6 bases and J shed 3 bases, with 7 bases lying between them. CDR3 region: CASSLATDTQYF. CDR3 DNA: TGTGCCAGCAGTTTGGCTACAGATACGCAGTATTTT.

At least ten counts were recorded for this clonotype. This rearrangement joins TRBV3-1 to TRBJ2-1; a possible D gene is TRBD1 (6 bases). This CDR3 region has 15 residues. Per the germline V gene, CDR1 is LGHDT and CDR2 is YNNKEL (reference sequence). The V gene lost 0 bases and the J gene lost 4 bases, with 10 bases spanning the gap. CDR3: CASSQDRGAYNEQFF. The CDR3 DNA reads TGTGCCAGCAGCCAAGACAGGGGCGCGTACAATGAGCAGTTCTTC.